The 2 T cell receptor beta chains presented below share a single source sample, sequenced in a study of human T cells and chemical hapten exposure. TCRdb reprocessed the RACE reads via MiXCR and lists one record per CDR3 protein. Here the sample spans 280,000 or so distinct CDR3 sequences, 7.7% being singletons. The sample's time point: pre-sensitization, week 0. Indicated treatment: therapeutic diphenylcyclopropenone sensitization with weekly scalp DPC. Sample: whole blood, taken in connection with sensitization to the hapten diphenylcyclopropenone (DPC). These receptors were taken from a man between 18 and 35 years old with alopecia areata. Some clones in this sample may be carry-over from other donors' samples.

This clonotype was observed many times. The chain combines TRBV12-3 or TRBV12-4 with TRBJ1-2; no firm D call. CDR3 length: 18 amino acids. The V and J ends lost 7 bases and 4 bases respectively, with 28 bases between them. This CDR3 reads CASIRRPGRVPASYGYTF. The CDR3 coding sequence is TGTGCCAGCATACGTAGACCCGGTCGCGTCCCGGCAAGCTATGGCTACACCTTC.

The table lists this clonotype with a few counts. V is TRBV11-2 and J is TRBJ2-1; tentatively, D is TRBD1 (5 bases). V dropped 4 bases and J dropped 6 bases, with 16 bases sitting between them. CDR1 SGHAT and CDR2 FQNNGV come from the germline V gene. The CDR3 is 15 amino acids. Here the CDR3 DNA reads TGTGCCAGCAGCTCCAAACATGACAGATCCAATGAGCAGTTCTTC. Residues: CASSSKHDRSNEQFF.